This TCR beta chain was identified in a study of PD-1 blockade in classical Hodgkin lymphoma. Germline assignment: CDR1 MNHEY and CDR2 SVGAGI. The CDR3 covers 15 residues. V dropped 5 bases and J dropped 3 bases, with 17 bases sitting between them. Clones were sequenced by immunoSEQ multiplex PCR, and TCRdb holds only the in-frame ones, with some missing. The sample records approximately 21,000 clones, around 70% being singletons. Sample time point: cycle 4 day 1 (C4D1), after 6 weeks of nivolumab. With no exception, relapse followed autologous stem cell transplantation in all patients, and brentuximab vedotin exposure varied. This clone is classed as hyperexpanded.

This sequence joins TRBV6-5 and TRBJ2-7; tentative D call: TRBD1 (5 bases). The sequence was collected from a human donor with classical Hodgkin lymphoma. The specimen was peripheral blood mononuclear cells (PBMCs), collected before the fourth cycle of nivolumab. In DNA form, the CDR3 reads TGTGCCAGCAGTCCTTCCGACAGTTCGTTCTACGAGCAGTACTTC. Amino acids: CASSPSDSSFYEQYF.